This entry concerns a single TCR beta chain. Its specific antigen is unknown. Qualities for individual bases were not recorded, and no much larger clone is one base off. In the germline V gene, CDR1 corresponds to SGDLS and CDR2 to YYNGEE. The CDR3 runs 17 amino acids, cysteine and phenylalanine included. Only the CDR3 DNA stays, 51 bases, in frame from base 1. The junction shows trimming of 0 bases on V and 0 bases on J, and the gene matches do not reach 4 bases of it. Another Seattle source contributed samples from volunteer blood donors who had recovered from COVID-19. Whole blood was collected in K2EDTA tubes by collaborating institutions according to the institutions' own protocols. For TCRbeta analysis, collaborators shipped samples in one of three forms: frozen whole blood, isolated PBMCs, or DNA extracted from either of those sample types. TCRbeta CDR3 regions were amplified from genomic DNA using the immunoSEQ Assay, a bias-controlled multiplex PCR. The paper's processing steps were these. The number of nucleated cells in each sample was estimated from the amplification of reference gene primers within the assay. To quantify the absolute abundance of each unique TCRbeta CDR3 rearrangement, sequence reads were collapsed and filtered. Productive Simpson clonality was computed per sample as the square root of Simpson's diversity index over productive rearrangements. TCRdb holds this immuneACCESS table with in-frame rearrangements only. Some clones are missing; in checked studies, unresolved V genes explain under half, and the rest has no known cause. That table supplies the V and J calls and clone size; D and trimming were determined from the DNA. The sample table contains over 250,000 clones; only one count was recorded for around nine tenths of them. The ten largest make up 8.5% to 10% of the sample.

The data originate from a study of blood T cell repertoires in COVID-19 (dated by TCRdb to the early 2020s). Regarding the study in general: Samples covering the acute and convalescent phases of COVID-19 were provided by collaborators in the United States, Italy and Spain. The prospective study material was composed of cDNA or gDNA derived from T cells, B-cell-depleted T cells, or PBMCs. Subjects who had been exposed to COVID-19, were actively infected with it, or had recovered from it provided the deeply sampled blood TCRbeta repertoires that made up the dataset. The repertoires were released in a freely available public database meant as a resource for research on the immune response to SARS-CoV-2. The samples were drawn from two sources: the first 160 participants of the ongoing ImmuneRACE study, and approximately 1,300 subjects contributed by 6 global collaborators. Nearly every sample came with metadata listing a de-identified subject ID, COVID-19 status, age in years and sex. HLA class I and class II types, where available, came from metadata supplied by the sample provider rather than from assay-based typing. What the research found in general, with its limitations: How much clinical and demographic metadata was included differed by source and by participant, and the metadata was provided uncurated.

The receptor was derived from a man in his forties who had recovered from COVID-19. The V and J genes are TRBV9 and TRBJ2-1, with 9 bases in between that match TRBD2. Material: peripheral blood. The sequenced DNA: TGTGCCAGCAGCGTAGCGGCGGGAGGGCTCTCCTACAATGAGCAGTTCTTC. It is translated as CASSVAAGGLSYNEQFF.